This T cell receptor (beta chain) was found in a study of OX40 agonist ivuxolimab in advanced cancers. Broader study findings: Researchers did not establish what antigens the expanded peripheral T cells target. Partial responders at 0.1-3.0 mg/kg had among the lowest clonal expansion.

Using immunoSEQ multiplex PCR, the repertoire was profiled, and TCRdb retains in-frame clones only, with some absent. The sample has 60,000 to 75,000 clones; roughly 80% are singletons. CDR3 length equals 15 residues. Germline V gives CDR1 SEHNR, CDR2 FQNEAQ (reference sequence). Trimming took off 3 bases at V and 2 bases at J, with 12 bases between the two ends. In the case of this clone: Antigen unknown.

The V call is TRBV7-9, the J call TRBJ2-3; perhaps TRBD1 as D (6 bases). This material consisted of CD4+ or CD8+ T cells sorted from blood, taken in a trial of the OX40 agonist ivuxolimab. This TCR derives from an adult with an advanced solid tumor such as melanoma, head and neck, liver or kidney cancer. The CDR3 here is CASSLGHLFTDTQYF. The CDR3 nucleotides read TGTGCCAGCAGCTTGGGACATCTCTTCACAGATACGCAGTATTTT.